This passage covers 13 T cell receptor beta chains from one sample sequenced in a study of human T cells and chemical hapten exposure. Stated time point: patch test 2, 6 weeks after DPC sensitization. Treatment denoted: therapeutic diphenylcyclopropenone sensitization with weekly scalp DPC. TCRdb independently ran MiXCR on the RACE reads; one entry per CDR3 protein. The data contain 75,000 to 95,000 distinct CDR3 sequences, 8% to 13% of them singletons. The sample consisted of whole blood, taken in connection with sensitization to the hapten diphenylcyclopropenone (DPC). Every receptor here comes from a man in his forties or fifties with alopecia areata. Some clones in this sample may be carry-over from other donors' samples.

This chain connects TRBV29-1 to TRBJ2-5, with 7 positions matching TRBD2. This CDR3 region has 15 residues. The J segment lost 1 base and the V segment lost 0 bases, leaving 5 bases of the junction unmatched. From germline, CDR1 is SQVTM and CDR2 ANQGSEA. This CDR3 reads CSVEDPAGFQETQYF. CDR3 DNA sequence: TGCAGCGTTGAAGACCCAGCGGGGTTCCAAGAGACCCAGTACTTC.

This clonotype was seen only a few times. The V and J genes are TRBV28 and TRBJ1-5; D is undetermined. CDR3 length: 16 amino acids. CDR1 is MDHEN and CDR2 is SYDVKM in the germline V gene. V was shortened by 4 bases and J by 2 bases, with 15 bases between the two germline ends. CDR3 sequence (DNA): TGTGCCAGCAGTTCTATCCGGGCCTATGGCAATCAGCCCCAGCATTTT. This translates into CASSSIRAYGNQPQHF.

This clonotype has only a few counts. The V call is TRBV27, the J call TRBJ2-1, with 11 bases identical to TRBD2. The CDR3 length is 14 residues. J gave up 5 bases and V 8 bases, and 5 bases lay outside the gene matches. In germline, CDR1 is MNHEY, CDR2 SMNVEV (reference sequence). The CDR3 region has the DNA TGTGCCAGCGGAAGGGGACTAGCGGACAATGAGCAGTTCTTC. It codes for CASGRGLADNEQFF.

V and J are TRBV27 and TRBJ2-7, with D possibly called TRBD1 or TRBD2 (5 bases each). V was clipped by 8 bases and J by 7 bases, with 9 bases between them. This CDR3 is built from 10 residues. Germline loops: CDR1 MNHEY, CDR2 SMNVEV (reference sequence). The CDR3 DNA reads as TGTGCCAGCGGGACGGGGGAGCAGTACTTC. Translation: CASGTGEQYF.

Many counts were recorded for this clonotype. The chain uses TRBV2 and TRBJ1-4; no reliable D call. The germline V gene has CDR1 SNHLY and CDR2 FYNNEI. CDR3 length equals 14 residues. The germline V and J ends were trimmed by 1 base and 3 bases, with 6 bases remaining between them. As DNA, the CDR3 is TGTGCCAGCAGTGAAGGGGCTTCTAATGAAAAACTGTTTTTT. It translates to CASSEGASNEKLFF. The full variable domain, its missing parts supplied by reference TRBV2 and TRBJ1-4, is EPEVTQTPSHQVTQMGQEVILRCVPISNHLYFYWYRQILGQKVEFLVSFYNNEISEKSEIFDDQFSVERPDGSNFTLKIRSTKLEDSAMYFCASSEGASNEKLFFGSGTQLSVL.

Of note for this clonotype: The conserved closing phenylalanine or tryptophan is absent in this CDR3, likely reflecting a read error. The chain couples TRBV5-1 to TRBJ2-1; D might be TRBD1 (6 bases). With 4 bases removed from V and 4 bases from J, the gap between germline ends came to 12 bases. Germline lookup yields CDR1 SGHRS and CDR2 YFSETQ. This CDR3 region has 14 residues. CDR3 nucleotide sequence: TGCGCCAGCAGCGGGGGCAGCGCTTACAATGAGCAGTTCTTG. This translates into CASSGGSAYNEQFL.

The chain uses TRBV5-1 and TRBJ1-1, with D maybe TRBD1 (6 bases). The germline V gene has CDR1 SGHRS and CDR2 YFSETQ. V shed 0 bases and J shed 1 base, with 13 bases lying between them. CDR3 length: 16 residues. CDR3 loop: CASSLEWGPRNTEAFF. The CDR3 DNA is TGCGCCAGCAGCTTGGAGTGGGGGCCGCGGAACACTGAAGCTTTCTTT. Full variable domain (rest looked up from reference TRBV5-1 and TRBJ1-1): KAGVTQTPRYLIKTRGQQVTLSCSPISGHRSVSWYQQTPGQGLQFLFEYFSETQRNKGNFPGRFSGRQFSNSRSEMNVSTLELGDSALYLCASSLEWGPRNTEAFFGQGTRLTVV.

This clonotype was recorded a few times. The chain uses TRBV9 and TRBJ2-7; 9 bases match TRBD1. Germline trimming cut 4 bases from V and 0 bases from J; bases unmatched to any gene: 5. This CDR3 has 15 residues. Germline CDR1 reads SGDLS; CDR2 reads YYNGEE. The CDR3 sequence is CASSRTGGSSYEQYF. The CDR3 region has the DNA TGTGCCAGCAGCCGAACAGGGGGCAGCTCCTACGAGCAGTACTTC. The entire variable domain, with the rest obtained from reference TRBV9 and TRBJ2-7, is as follows: DSGVTQTPKHLITATGQRVTLRCSPRSGDLSVYWYQQSLDQGLQFLIQYYNGEERAKGNILERFSAQQFPDLHSELNLSSLELGDSALYFCASSRTGGSSYEQYFGPGTRLTVT.

The chain carries TRBV27 and TRBJ2-5; D gene unclear. The germline CDR1 and CDR2 sequences are MNHEY and SMNVEV (reference sequence). Deletions cut 3 bases from V and 9 bases from J, with 17 bases between. The CDR3 contains 14 residues. The CDR3: CASSFLGSPTPQYF. For the CDR3, the DNA is TGTGCCAGCAGTTTTTTGGGGTCCCCCACCCCCCAGTACTTC.

This clonotype is labeled as medium-sized (0.01 to 0.1%). This chain connects TRBV14 to TRBJ2-5; 9 bases are shared with TRBD2. Germline loops: CDR1 SGHDN, CDR2 FVKESK. J lost 4 bases, V lost 3 bases, and 15 bases had no gene match. The length of the CDR3 is 18 residues. The CDR3 sequence: CASSHSYPLAGSLETQYF. The CDR3 DNA reads as TGTGCCAGCAGCCATTCCTACCCTCTAGCGGGAAGTCTAGAGACCCAGTACTTC.

This clonotype was detected many times. This chain links TRBV10-3 with TRBJ2-3; 9 nucleotides align to TRBD2. Unmatched junction bases numbered 11, after V lost 8 bases and J lost 2 bases. Germline V gene sequence: CDR1 ENHRY, CDR2 SYGVKD. The CDR3 contains 16 residues. For the CDR3, the DNA is TGTGCCATCCGGGGGGGACTAGCTGAGGTCACAGATACGCAGTATTTT. Encoded protein: CAIRGGLAEVTDTQYF.

This clonotype was seen many times. The rearrangement joins TRBV5-1 to TRBJ1-5, with D hard to call. Looked up from germline, CDR1 is SGHRS and CDR2 is YFSETQ. V lost 4 bases and J lost 2, with 4 bases in between. The CDR3 has 12 amino acids. The chain's CDR3 is CASSNGNQPQHF. The DNA for the CDR3 is TGCGCCAGCAGCAACGGCAATCAGCCCCAGCATTTT.

This clonotype has just a few counts. The chain combines TRBV30 with TRBJ2-6; 9 nucleotides agree with TRBD1. V lost 5 bases to trimming and J lost 0 bases; unmatched junction nucleotides: 5. CDR1 and CDR2 from the germline V gene are GTSNPN and SVGIG (reference sequence). This CDR3 spans 16 amino acids. The CDR3 sequence is CAWVTGGFSGANVLTF. The CDR3 bases are TGTGCCTGGGTGACAGGGGGTTTCTCTGGGGCCAACGTCCTGACTTTC.